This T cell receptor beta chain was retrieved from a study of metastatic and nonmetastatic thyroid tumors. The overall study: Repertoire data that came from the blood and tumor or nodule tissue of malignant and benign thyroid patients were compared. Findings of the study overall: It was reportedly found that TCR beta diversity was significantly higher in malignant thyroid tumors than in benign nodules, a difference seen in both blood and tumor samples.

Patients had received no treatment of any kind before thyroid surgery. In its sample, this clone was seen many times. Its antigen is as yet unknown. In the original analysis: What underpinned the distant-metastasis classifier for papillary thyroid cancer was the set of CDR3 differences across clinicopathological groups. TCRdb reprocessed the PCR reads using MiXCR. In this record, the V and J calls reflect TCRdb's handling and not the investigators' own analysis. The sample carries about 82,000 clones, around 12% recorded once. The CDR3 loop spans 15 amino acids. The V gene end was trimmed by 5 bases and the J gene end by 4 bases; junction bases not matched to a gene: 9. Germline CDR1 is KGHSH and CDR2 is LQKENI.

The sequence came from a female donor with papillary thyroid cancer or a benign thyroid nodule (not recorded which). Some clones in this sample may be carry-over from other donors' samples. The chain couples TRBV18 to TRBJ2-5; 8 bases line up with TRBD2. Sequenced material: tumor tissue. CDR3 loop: CASSFSGVGPETQYF. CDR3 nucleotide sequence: TGTGCCAGCTCATTTAGCGGGGTCGGCCCAGAGACCCAGTACTTC.